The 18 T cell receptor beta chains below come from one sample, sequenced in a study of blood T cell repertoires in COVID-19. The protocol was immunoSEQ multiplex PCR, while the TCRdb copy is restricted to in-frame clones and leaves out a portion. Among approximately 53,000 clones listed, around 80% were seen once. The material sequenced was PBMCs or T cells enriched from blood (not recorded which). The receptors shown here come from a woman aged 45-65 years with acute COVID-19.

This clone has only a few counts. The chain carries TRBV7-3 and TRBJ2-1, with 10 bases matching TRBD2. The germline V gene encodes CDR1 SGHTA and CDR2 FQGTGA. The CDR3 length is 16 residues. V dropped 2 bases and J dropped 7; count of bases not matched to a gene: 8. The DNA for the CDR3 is TGTGCCAGCAGCTTAGTTAGCGGGGGGCCTAGTAATGAGCAGTTCTTC. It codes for CASSLVSGGPSNEQFF.

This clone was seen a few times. The CDR3 protein is CARSTLVGQEAYEQYF. For the CDR3, the DNA is TGTGCCAGAAGTACCTTGGTGGGACAGGAAGCCTACGAGCAGTACTTC. The chain is built from TRBV5-3 and TRBJ2-7, with TRBD1 matching over 8 bases. TRBV5-3 is designated an ORF whose function remains uncertain. The CDR3 has 16 residues. Trimming took 5 bases from V and 2 from J; bases not matched to a gene: 12.

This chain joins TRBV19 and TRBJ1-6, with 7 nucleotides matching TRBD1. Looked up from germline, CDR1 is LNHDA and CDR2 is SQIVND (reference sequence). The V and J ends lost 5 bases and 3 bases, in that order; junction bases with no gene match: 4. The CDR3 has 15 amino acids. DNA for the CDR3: TGTGCCAGTAGTGTCCAGGGGGACTATAATTCACCCCTCCACTTT. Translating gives CASSVQGDYNSPLHF.

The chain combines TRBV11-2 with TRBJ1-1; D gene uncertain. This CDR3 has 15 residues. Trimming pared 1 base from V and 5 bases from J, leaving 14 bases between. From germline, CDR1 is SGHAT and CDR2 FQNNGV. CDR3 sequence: CASSLGPGRYTEAFF. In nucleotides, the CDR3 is TGTGCCAGCAGCTTAGGCCCAGGAAGGTATACTGAAGCTTTCTTT.

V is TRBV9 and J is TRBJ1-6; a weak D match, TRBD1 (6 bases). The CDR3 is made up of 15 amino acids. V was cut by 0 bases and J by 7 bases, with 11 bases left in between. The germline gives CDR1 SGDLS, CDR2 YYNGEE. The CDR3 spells CASSVAGVSNSPLHF. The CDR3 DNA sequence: TGTGCCAGCAGCGTAGCAGGGGTTAGCAATTCACCCCTCCACTTT.

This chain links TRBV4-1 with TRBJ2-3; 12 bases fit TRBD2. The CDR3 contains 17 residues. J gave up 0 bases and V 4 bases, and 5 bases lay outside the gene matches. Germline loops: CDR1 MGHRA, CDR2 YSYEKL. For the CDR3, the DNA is TGCGCCAGCAGCCGGACTAGCGGGGAGCTTAGCACAGATACGCAGTATTTT. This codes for CASSRTSGELSTDTQYF.

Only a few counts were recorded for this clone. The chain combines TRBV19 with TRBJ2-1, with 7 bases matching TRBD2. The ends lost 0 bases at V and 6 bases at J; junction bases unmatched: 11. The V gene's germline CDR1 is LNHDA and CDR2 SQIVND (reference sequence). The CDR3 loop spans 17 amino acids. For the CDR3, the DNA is TGTGCCAGTAGTATAGATGGGCTAGCGGAGACAAGCAATGAGCAGTTCTTC. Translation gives CASSIDGLAETSNEQFF.

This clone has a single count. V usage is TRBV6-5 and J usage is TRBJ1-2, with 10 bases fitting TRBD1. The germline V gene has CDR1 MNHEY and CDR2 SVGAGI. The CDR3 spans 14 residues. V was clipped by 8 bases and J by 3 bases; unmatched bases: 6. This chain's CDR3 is CASGRDRGYYGYTF. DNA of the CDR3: TGTGCCAGCGGGAGGGACAGGGGATACTATGGCTACACCTTC.

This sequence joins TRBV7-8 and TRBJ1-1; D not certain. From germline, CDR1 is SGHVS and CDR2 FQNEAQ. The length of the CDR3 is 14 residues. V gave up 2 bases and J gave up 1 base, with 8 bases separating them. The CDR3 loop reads CASSLIYGNTEAFF. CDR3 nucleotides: TGTGCCAGCAGCTTAATTTACGGGAACACTGAAGCTTTCTTT.

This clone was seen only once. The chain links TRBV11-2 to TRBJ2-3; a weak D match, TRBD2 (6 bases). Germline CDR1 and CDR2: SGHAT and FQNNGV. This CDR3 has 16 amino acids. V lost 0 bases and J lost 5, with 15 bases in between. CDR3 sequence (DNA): TGTGCCAGCAGCTTAGATCTGATGGTGCGGGGAGATACGCAGTATTTT. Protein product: CASSLDLMVRGDTQYF.

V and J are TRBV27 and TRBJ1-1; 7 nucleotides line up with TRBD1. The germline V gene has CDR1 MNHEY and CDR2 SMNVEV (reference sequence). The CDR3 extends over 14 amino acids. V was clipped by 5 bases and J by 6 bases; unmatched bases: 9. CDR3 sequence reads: CASSPRRQGPEAFF. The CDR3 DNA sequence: TGTGCCAGCAGTCCCCGCCGACAGGGCCCTGAAGCTTTCTTT.

The CDR3 DNA reads TGTGCCAGCAGCTCACGGGAATGGGACTACGAGCAGTACTTC. It yields the protein CASSSREWDYEQYF. This chain links TRBV3-1 (or the pseudogene TRBV3-2) with TRBJ2-7; weak D call: TRBD2 (5 bases). CDR3 length: 14 amino acids. V gave up 5 bases and J gave up 3 bases, with 14 bases separating them. Germline CDR1 and CDR2: LGHDT and YNNKEL (reference sequence).

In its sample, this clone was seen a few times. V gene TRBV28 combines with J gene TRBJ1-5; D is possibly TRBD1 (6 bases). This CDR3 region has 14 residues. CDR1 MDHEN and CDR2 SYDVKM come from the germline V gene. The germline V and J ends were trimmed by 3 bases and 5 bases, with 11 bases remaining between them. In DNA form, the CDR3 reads TGTGCCAGCAGTTTGAGTCAGGGGTATCAGCCCCAGCATTTT. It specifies CASSLSQGYQPQHF.

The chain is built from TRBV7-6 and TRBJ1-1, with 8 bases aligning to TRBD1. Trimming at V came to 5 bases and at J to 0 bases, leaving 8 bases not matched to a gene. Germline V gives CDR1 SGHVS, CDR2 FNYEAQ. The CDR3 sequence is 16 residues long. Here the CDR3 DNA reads TGTGCCAGCAGCCCGCCCCGGGACAGGCTGAACACTGAAGCTTTCTTT. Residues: CASSPPRDRLNTEAFF.

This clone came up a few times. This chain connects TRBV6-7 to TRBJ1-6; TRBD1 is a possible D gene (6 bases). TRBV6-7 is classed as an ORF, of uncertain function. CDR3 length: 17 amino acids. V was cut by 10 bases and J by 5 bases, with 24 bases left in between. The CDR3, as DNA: TGTGCCATCCGGGGCTCAGGGGTGGCGGATCATAATTCACCCCTCCACTTT. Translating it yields CAIRGSGVADHNSPLHF.

The CDR3 sequence is CASSLEGGDTEAFF. DNA for the CDR3: TGTGCCAGCAGCTTAGAAGGAGGGGACACTGAAGCTTTCTTT. The chain employs TRBV11-2 and TRBJ1-1, with D maybe TRBD1 (5 bases). Trimming took 0 bases from V and 3 from J, leaving 8 bases between them. From germline, CDR1 is SGHAT and CDR2 FQNNGV. CDR3 length: 14 amino acids.

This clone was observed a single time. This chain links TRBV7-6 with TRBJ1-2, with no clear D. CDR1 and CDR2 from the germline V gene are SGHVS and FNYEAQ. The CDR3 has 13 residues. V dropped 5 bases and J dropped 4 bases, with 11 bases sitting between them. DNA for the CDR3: TGTGCCAGCAGCCACGACACTGGCTATGGCTACACCTTC. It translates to CASSHDTGYGYTF.

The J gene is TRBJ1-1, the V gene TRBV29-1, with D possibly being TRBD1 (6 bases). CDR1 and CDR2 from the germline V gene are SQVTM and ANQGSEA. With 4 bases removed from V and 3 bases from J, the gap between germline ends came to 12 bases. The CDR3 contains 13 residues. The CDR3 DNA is TGCAGCGTTGGTGTACAGGGATACACTGAAGCTTTCTTT. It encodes CSVGVQGYTEAFF.